The source of this T cell receptor (beta chain) is a study of cytomegalovirus exposure and HLA in healthy donors (TCRdb year 2017). As for the study more broadly: In an earlier analysis of approximately 640 of the donors, around 290 Gb of sequence data and 100 million or so unique TCR beta sequences from about 179 million T cells were reported. Every discovery cohort repertoire had been produced on one sequencing platform. On average, around 240,000 unique TCR beta nucleotide sequences were sequenced per donor among a few hundred genotyped donors of the cohort, with 15% to 20% of those sequences being non-productive. Of the 300 to 400 genotyped donors, around 81% fell in the genetic ancestry cluster associated with self-reported Caucasian donors. An early release that covered some 640 HLA-typed donors contained 250 to 350 gigabases of sequencing data and roughly 84 million unique TCR sequences. The T cell repertoires of 666 subjects were profiled by immunosequencing and related to cytomegalovirus serostatus. The study aimed to test whether signatures of past pathogen exposure could be identified by cataloging public T cell receptors. Typing coverage varied by locus: roughly 629-630 donors for A, B, C, DRB1 and DQB1; more than 500 for DQA1; 606 for DPA1; approximately 490 for DPB1. A later genetic analysis took genome-wide SNP genotypes for about 55% of the roughly 670 donors and used that subset as a discovery cohort. In the later analysis, no new phenotypic data were used to find candidate immune exposures; instead, reliance was placed on TCR beta sequences and their occurrence across donors. A later analysis re-analyzed previously published TCR beta repertoires from 666 donors and added high-resolution HLA genotyping to study TCR occurrence patterns. HLA typing covered class I and class II loci at four-digit resolution. Alongside the repertoire data, information on donor age, sex, ethnicity and CMV serostatus was compiled. In an earlier analysis of 587 of the donors, high-throughput TCR beta sequencing was used to judge whether each TCR beta V gene segment behaved as functional or pseudogenic. To predict cytomegalovirus infection status, the study combined high-throughput TCR immunosequencing, statistical association of individual TCRs with disease status, and machine learning. In addition to the first cohort of 650 to 800 subjects, a separate validation cohort of approximately 130 different subjects was used. Four or five DR-DQ haplotypes were handled as single units for association and clustering, since linkage in the cohort was strong. What the authors observed across the whole study: Broadly in line with IMGT annotations, most TCR beta V segments showed up in productive rearrangements about 87% or about 30% of the time in an earlier analysis of 450 to 600 of the donors. Linkage disequilibrium might explain the correlated functional status among segregating V segments, but an unknown experimental factor could not be ruled out. In both the original and validation cohorts, the classifier was reported to diagnose cytomegalovirus status with high specificity and sensitivity. In the study, around 150 TCR beta chains were listed as associated with cytomegalovirus. Because counts were too low, seventeen rarely observed V segments, including chromosome 9 orphons, were left out of the earlier analysis of about 500 of the donors. Compared with equally common non-associated chains, HLA-associated TCR beta chains in a later analysis were more clonally expanded and had lower generation probabilities. A later analysis found that most CMV-associated TCR beta chains appeared HLA-restricted, with HLA associations seemingly driven largely by CMV exposure. A later genetic analysis associated a missense DCLRE1C variant with V-gene and J-gene trimming of TCR beta chains, and an independent cohort replicated the association. Roughly uniform sequencing depth across donors was assumed in presence/absence analyses, although this assumption may not hold. A further reported finding was that TCR beta sequences accurately predicted the HLA-A and HLA-B alleles for most subjects in the first cohort. Some IMGT-functional V segments, including TRBV6-2 and TRBV6-3, could not be told apart with the 87-base-pair reads, so those segments were excluded. Assigning TCR associations to individual alleles was difficult when HLA alleles, especially DR and DQ, strongly co-occurred. A cluster of highly shared sequence variants was judged likely to be a technical artifact of the sequencing pipeline. For the cohort, immune exposure information was limited to CMV serostatus. While some public TCRs were present in many individuals, most TCR sequences turned up only very rarely across donors. A later analysis associated 15,000 to 20,000 TCR beta sequences with specific HLA alleles at a false discovery rate of 0.05. A few of the identified cytomegalovirus-associated TCR beta chains were confirmed in vitro to be specific for cytomegalovirus antigens. In a later analysis, several top co-occurrence clusters were reported to appear linked to parvovirus B19, influenza, CMV and Epstein-Barr virus. Because some donors lacked HLA typing at each locus, the association tests relied only on the typed subset. According to a later genetic analysis, donors in an Asian-associated ancestry cluster had fewer N-insertions in productive TCRs than the approximately 700-donor mean. This cohort had only TCR beta chains sequenced, and the lack of alpha or paired-chain data limited which features could be detected. The authors suggested that the approach could potentially be extended to other disease states and immunological phenotypes. In a later analysis, TCR association rates were found to vary across HLA loci, with the most associated TCRs seen for DRB1 alleles and the fewest for HLA-C alleles.

The library was obtained by the immunoSEQ multiplex PCR assay. For the multiplex PCR, a mixture combining 60 forward primers for TCR Vbeta segments and 13 reverse primers for TCR Jbeta segments was used. The CDR3 region of rearranged TCR beta genes was amplified from genomic DNA with a multiplex PCR assay. The Illumina HiSeq System was used to sequence the amplified TCR beta libraries as 87-base-pair reads. The authors' pipeline ran thus. In a later analysis, 77 million or so unique TCR beta chains were counted across the roughly 670 repertoires, and about 10 million of these chains were shared by at least two donors. A nearest-neighbor algorithm error-corrected the raw reads and collapsed the reads into unique sequences, merging closely related sequences to remove PCR and sequencing errors. To assign V, D and J gene segments, CDR3 sequences were aligned to IMGT reference sequences. For a sequence to be retained, a match of at least six nucleotides was required to both a V gene segment and a J gene segment. A rearrangement counted as productive if the CDR3 had no stop codons and remained in frame with V and J, and every other rearrangement counted as non-productive. CDR3 was defined according to IMGT convention as the region running from the second conserved V-encoded cysteine to the conserved J-encoded phenylalanine. In an earlier analysis of 550 to 650 of the donors, sequences lacking an unambiguous match to a single V gene segment were excluded. An earlier analysis of some 500 of the donors classified V segments as functional when productive rearrangements were above 56.7% and as segregating when the standard deviation between donors was above 5%. A statistical classification framework was built for diagnosing cytomegalovirus status from the catalog of TCR beta chain sequences. V and J gene assignment, in a later analysis, came from comparing TCR nucleotide sequences with IMGT/GENE-DB human TR gene sequences. A later analysis assigned CDR3 sequences and most-parsimonious VDJ recombination scenarios with the TCRdist pipeline. In a later analysis, every TCR beta chain was defined by the combination of its CDR3 amino acid sequence and its V-gene family, and reads without a unique V-gene family were dropped. To address suspected cross-contamination and a sequencing artifact, a later analysis removed 592 highly shared, low-generation-probability nucleotide sequences. In a later analysis, a clonal expansion index was calculated for each public chain from normalized within-repertoire ranks of inferred template counts. A later analysis computed generation probabilities with a VDJ recombination model fitted to out-of-frame rearrangements, and checked the results against IGoR. Hypergeometric tests were used in a later analysis to score TCR-TCR, TCR-HLA and TCR-CMV co-occurrence, with a repertoire-size bias correction applied to the TCR pairs. False discovery rates were estimated in a later analysis by permuting HLA or CMV assignments 20 times. In a later analysis, co-occurring TCRs were grouped using DBSCAN, with TCRdist sequence similarity added in when clustering inside HLA-allele-positive subsets. For co-occurrence clustering, repertoires with fewer than 30,000 or more than 120,000 public chains were excluded, along with roughly five repertoires with anomalous nucleotide sharing. As stored in TCRdb, this immuneACCESS dataset retains in-frame rearrangements with V and J assigned. A fraction of the clones does not appear; measured against another copy, unresolved V genes explain less than half of the discrepancy, and the remainder lacks a known reason. The V and J calls and clone size come from that table; D and trimming were worked out from the DNA. This sample comprises 200,000 or so clones, roughly 80% of them detected only once. Approximately 6% of the sample belongs to the ten largest clones.

Comments on this clone: There is no known antigen for this receptor. Base qualities are missing; no much larger clone stands one base away.

After removal of 7 bases from V and 1 base from J, the junction retains 18 bases not matched to a gene. Taken from the germline V gene, the CDR1 and CDR2 loops are LGHNA and YSLEER. Including the terminal cysteine and phenylalanine, the CDR3 comprises 19 residues. The retained sequence is limited to the CDR3, 57 bases, with the frame set at the first base. The cohort comprised 666 healthy bone marrow donors. At the time of sampling, all cohort members were nominally healthy, though unrecorded immune exposures were likely present. The donor tested CMV seropositive, placing the donor among the 310 or so seropositive members of the cohort. Each donor provided a peripheral blood sample, and peripheral blood mononuclear cells were used for TCR beta sequencing. The Qiagen DNeasy Blood Extraction Kit was used to extract genomic DNA from the blood cell samples.

The TCR comes from a man aged 35 to 55 in good health and CMV-seropositive. Sequencing was done on a sample of PBMCs. This sequence uses TRBV4-3 and TRBJ1-1, with 10 junctional bases fitting TRBD1. CDR3 reads: CASTRVAPDRGYKNTEAFF. The DNA is TGCGCCAGCACTCGGGTCGCCCCGGACAGGGGGTACAAGAACACTGAAGCTTTCTTT.